The 18 T cell receptor beta chains reported below all come from one sample, sequenced in a study of pediatric ulcerative colitis. Repertoires were generated with immunoSEQ multiplex PCR, while TCRdb's copy carries only in-frame clones and drops some. The profile covers tens of thousands of clones, with over 70% appearing a single time and 5.2% taken by the ten largest. The sequenced material came from blood. The receptors come from a boy aged 10-17 years with moderate ulcerative colitis.

The V call is TRBV5-6, the J call TRBJ2-5; D is undetermined. Germline CDR1 reads SGHDT; CDR2 reads YYEEEE. Between the trimmed V and J ends, which lost 0 bases and 10 bases, there was a span of 13 bases. The CDR3 totals 13 residues. The CDR3 DNA reads TGTGCCAGCAGCTTGGACCCGATCTGGGTCCAGTACTTC. Translation: CASSLDPIWVQYF.

The genes are TRBV6-5 and TRBJ1-1, with 8 bases aligning to TRBD1. The CDR3 runs to 15 residues. The germline V gene has CDR1 MNHEY and CDR2 SVGAGI. V shed 6 bases and J 6 bases; nucleotides not matched to a gene: 12. The CDR3 nucleotides are TGTGCCAGCAGCCAGACAGGGGCTTCATGGGCTGAAGCTTTCTTT. It translates to CASSQTGASWAEAFF.

The V and J genes are TRBV6-5 and TRBJ2-5; possibly TRBD1 for D (5 bases). Trimming removed 0 bases from V and 3 bases from J, with 11 bases in between. Germline loops: CDR1 MNHEY, CDR2 SVGAGI. The CDR3 consists of 15 residues. CDR3 region: CASSYSILTEETQYF. CDR3 nucleotide sequence: TGTGCCAGCAGTTACTCGATATTGACAGAAGAGACCCAGTACTTC.

The chain employs TRBV9 and TRBJ1-5; no definite D call. The V end lost 4 bases, the J end lost 7 bases, and 15 bases lay between the germline ends. Germline CDR1 reads SGDLS; CDR2 reads YYNGEE. CDR3 length: 14 amino acids. This CDR3 is CASSPGPRNQPQHF. The CDR3 nucleotides read TGTGCCAGCAGCCCTGGGCCCCGAAACCAGCCCCAGCATTTT.

This clone is a singleton in its sample. The chain recombines TRBV11-3 with TRBJ2-1, with 9 bases that match TRBD1. The CDR3 is made up of 12 amino acids. The germline V gene encodes CDR1 SGHNT and CDR2 YENEEA. V lost 6 bases to trimming and J lost 13 bases; unmatched junction nucleotides: 7. The CDR3 loop reads CASSRQGEIQFF. CDR3 DNA sequence: TGTGCCAGCAGTCGACAGGGGGAGATACAGTTCTTC.

The CDR3 DNA is TGCGCCAGCAGCCAGGAACAGGGTCGCGTTTACGAGCAGTACTTC. It translates to CASSQEQGRVYEQYF. This rearrangement joins TRBV4-3 to TRBJ2-7; possible D gene TRBD1, 6 bases. This CDR3 is built from 15 residues. Trimming took off 3 bases at V and 4 bases at J, with 16 bases between the two ends. CDR1 LGHNA and CDR2 YSLEER come from the germline V gene.

This clone has a handful of counts. The rearrangement joins TRBV19 to TRBJ2-7; 8 bases align to TRBD1. The CDR3 totals 15 residues. CDR1 and CDR2 (germline): LNHDA, SQIVND (reference sequence). V dropped 2 bases and J dropped 3; count of bases not matched to a gene: 6. The CDR3 coding sequence is TGTGCCAGTAGTATAATCCGAGACAGGGGCTACGAGCAGTACTTC. Its protein product is CASSIIRDRGYEQYF.

CDR3: CASSLKGYYSTDTQYF. The DNA for the CDR3 is TGCGCCAGCAGCTTGAAGGGGTACTATAGCACAGATACGCAGTATTTT. The V gene is TRBV5-1, the J gene TRBJ2-3; tentative D call: TRBD1 (5 bases). Between the trimmed V and J ends, which lost 1 base and 0 bases, there was a span of 12 bases. The CDR3 is 16 amino acids. Germline values: CDR1 SGHRS, CDR2 YFSETQ.

The chain links TRBV7-2 to TRBJ2-7; D possibly matches TRBD1 or TRBD2 (6 bases each). The germline V gene has CDR1 SGHTA and CDR2 FQGNSA. The CDR3 contains 15 residues. Trimming cost V 5 bases and J 4 bases, with 18 bases left between them. CDR3 amino acids: CASSTKQGGGYEQYF. CDR3 nucleotide sequence: TGTGCCAGCAGCACCAAACAGGGAGGTGGGTACGAGCAGTACTTC.

V is TRBV29-1 and J is TRBJ2-7; 12 positions agree with TRBD1. The V and J ends lost 4 bases and 6 bases, in that order; junction bases with no gene match: 19. This CDR3 comprises 18 residues. The germline V gene encodes CDR1 SQVTM and CDR2 ANQGSEA. This CDR3 is CSVVFIGTGGAVFVEQYF. CDR3 in DNA: TGCAGCGTTGTATTCATCGGGACAGGGGGCGCGGTGTTTGTCGAGCAGTACTTC.

The chain employs TRBV5-5 and TRBJ2-1; 8 positions match TRBD2. J lost 5 bases, V lost 5 bases, and 9 bases had no gene match. The CDR3 runs 15 residues. CDR1 is SGHKS and CDR2 is YYEKEE in the germline V gene (reference sequence). CDR3 sequence reads: CASRALGGLDNEQFF. CDR3 bases: TGTGCCAGCAGAGCCCTCGGGGGACTAGACAATGAGCAGTTCTTC.

This chain joins TRBV6-1 and TRBJ2-7, with D unclear. The germline V and J ends were trimmed by 0 bases and 4 bases, with 16 bases remaining between them. Germline assignment: CDR1 MNHNS and CDR2 SASEGT. The CDR3 sequence is 16 residues long. In nucleotides, the CDR3 is TGTGCCAGCAGTGAAGCCCGAACCCGGGCTCCGTACGAGCAGTACTTC. Encoded protein: CASSEARTRAPYEQYF.

The chain is built from TRBV5-4 and TRBJ2-1; tentatively, D is TRBD2 (6 bases). Germline values: CDR1 SGHNT, CDR2 YYREEE (reference sequence). The CDR3 covers 15 residues. The ends were cut back, 4 bases at V and 8 bases at J, with 19 bases in the middle. The CDR3 is CASSPGLFWEHEQFF. The CDR3 DNA reads as TGTGCCAGCAGCCCCGGACTATTCTGGGAACATGAGCAGTTCTTC.

The genes are TRBV5-5 and TRBJ2-3; possibly TRBD2 for D (5 bases). The CDR3 is 13 amino acids. V lost 7 bases, J lost 3 bases, and 12 bases lay in between. Germline loops: CDR1 SGHKS, CDR2 YYEKEE (reference sequence). The CDR3 loop reads CASEPSSTDTQYF. The CDR3 bases are TGTGCCAGCGAGCCTAGCTCGACAGATACGCAGTATTTT.

J is TRBJ1-2 and V is TRBV4-1; 8 positions agree with TRBD1. Trimming took 0 bases from V and 1 from J; bases not matched to a gene: 10. Germline lookup yields CDR1 MGHRA and CDR2 YSYEKL. The CDR3 runs 18 residues. This chain's CDR3 is CASSQDSGRGQINYGYTF. The DNA of the CDR3 is TGCGCCAGCAGCCAAGATAGCGGCAGGGGGCAGATTAACTATGGCTACACCTTC.

In this sample, this clone turned up a few times. This chain joins TRBV4-2 and TRBJ2-3; TRBD2 aligns across 9 bases. The CDR3 is made up of 15 amino acids. Germline-derived CDR1 and CDR2 are LGHNA and YNFKEQ. The trim removed 0 bases at V and 4 bases at J, leaving 2 bases unmatched. This CDR3 is CASSQERGGPDTQYF. In DNA, the CDR3 is TGTGCCAGCAGCCAAGAGCGGGGGGGCCCAGATACGCAGTATTTT.

The rearrangement joins TRBV5-4 to TRBJ1-2; D call uncertain. CDR3 length: 18 residues. Germline V gene data show CDR1 as SGHNT and CDR2 as YYREEE (reference sequence). The germline V and J ends were trimmed by 0 bases and 4 bases, with 22 bases remaining between them. CDR3 nucleotides: TGTGCCAGCAGCTTGGGGGGATGGGGATACCCGGATGGCTATGGCTACACCTTC. Protein: CASSLGGWGYPDGYGYTF.

The V and J genes are TRBV4-2 and TRBJ2-2; 7 bases are a match to TRBD2. The CDR3 is 16 amino acids. Germline values: CDR1 LGHNA, CDR2 YNFKEQ. V dropped 4 bases and J dropped 7; count of bases not matched to a gene: 12. For the CDR3, the DNA is TGTGCCAGCAGCCCATCCGGGACGGGAGGTTTCGGGGAGCTGTTTTTT. It encodes CASSPSGTGGFGELFF.